Here is one TCR beta chain with its context. Its antigen is undetermined. This sample is part of a study of blood T cells in healthy people across ages. General study findings and limits: Researchers deemed the diversity estimates from one million T cells underestimates. CMV status of donors was unknown, possibly confounding expanded clonotype changes.

The use of a sample-barcoded 5' primer and a J-beta primer mix characterized a second PCR of about 7 to 12 cycles. Each single sample gave us at least 2.5 million CDR3-containing paired-end reads. TCRdb passed the 5' RACE reads through MiXCR, listing each CDR3 protein once. Of roughly 550,000 distinct CDR3 sequences listed, 20% to 30% are singletons. Per germline, CDR1 SNHLY and CDR2 FYNNEI. Trimming cost V 7 bases and J 4 bases, with 13 bases left between them. CDR3 length: 13 residues. In addition, the sample was reused for a study of T cells of mothers and their children.

The chain carries TRBV2 and TRBJ2-5; D possibly uses TRBD1 or TRBD2 (5 bases each). The sample comprised blood. This sequence originates from a boy between 10 and 17 years old in good health. This chain's CDR3 is CASNWDRGETQYF. In DNA, the CDR3 is TGTGCCAGCAATTGGGACCGAGGAGAGACCCAGTACTTC.